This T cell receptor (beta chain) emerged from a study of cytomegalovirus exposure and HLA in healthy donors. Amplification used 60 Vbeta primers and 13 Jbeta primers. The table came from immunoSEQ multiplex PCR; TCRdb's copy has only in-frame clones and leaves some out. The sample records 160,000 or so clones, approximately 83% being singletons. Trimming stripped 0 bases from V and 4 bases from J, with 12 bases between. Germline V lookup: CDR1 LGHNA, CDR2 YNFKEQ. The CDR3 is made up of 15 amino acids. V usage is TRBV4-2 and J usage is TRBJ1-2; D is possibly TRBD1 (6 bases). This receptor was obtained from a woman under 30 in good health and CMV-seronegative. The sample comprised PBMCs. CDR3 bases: TGTGCCAGCAGCCAAGAGCCGGACAGACCCTATGGCTACACCTTC. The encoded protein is CASSQEPDRPYGYTF.